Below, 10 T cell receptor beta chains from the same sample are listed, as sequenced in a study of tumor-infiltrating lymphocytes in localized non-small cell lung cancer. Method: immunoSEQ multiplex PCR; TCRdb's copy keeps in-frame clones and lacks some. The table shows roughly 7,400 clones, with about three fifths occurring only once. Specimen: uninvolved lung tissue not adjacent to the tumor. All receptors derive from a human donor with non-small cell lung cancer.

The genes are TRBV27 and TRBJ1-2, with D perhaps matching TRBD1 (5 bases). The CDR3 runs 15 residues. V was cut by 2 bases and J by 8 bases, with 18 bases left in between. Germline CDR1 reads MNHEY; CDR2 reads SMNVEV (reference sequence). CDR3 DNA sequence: TGTGCCAGCAGTTTAATTGGCAGGGAAAGAGAGGGCTACACCTTC. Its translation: CASSLIGREREGYTF.

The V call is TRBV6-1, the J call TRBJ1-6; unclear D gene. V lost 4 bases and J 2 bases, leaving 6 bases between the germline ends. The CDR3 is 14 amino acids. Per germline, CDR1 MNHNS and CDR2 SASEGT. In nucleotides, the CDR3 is TGTGCCAGCAGTGCTGGCCCCTATAATTCACCCCTCCACTTT. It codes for CASSAGPYNSPLHF.

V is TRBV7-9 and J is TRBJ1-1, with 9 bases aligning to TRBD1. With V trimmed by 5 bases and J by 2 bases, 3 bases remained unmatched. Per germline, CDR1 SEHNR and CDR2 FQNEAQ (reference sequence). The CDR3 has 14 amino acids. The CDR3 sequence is CASSQGQGNTEAFF. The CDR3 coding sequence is TGTGCCAGCAGCCAGGGACAGGGAAACACTGAAGCTTTCTTT.

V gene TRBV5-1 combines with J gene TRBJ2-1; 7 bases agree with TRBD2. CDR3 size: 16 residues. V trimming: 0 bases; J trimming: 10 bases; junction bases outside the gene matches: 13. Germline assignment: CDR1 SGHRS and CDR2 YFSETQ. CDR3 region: CASSLANFAGVGEQFF. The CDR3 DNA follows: TGCGCCAGCAGCTTGGCCAATTTTGCGGGGGTCGGCGAGCAGTTCTTC.

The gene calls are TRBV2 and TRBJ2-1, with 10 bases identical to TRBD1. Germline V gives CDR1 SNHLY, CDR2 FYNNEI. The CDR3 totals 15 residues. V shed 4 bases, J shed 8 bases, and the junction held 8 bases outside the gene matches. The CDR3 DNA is TGTGCCAGCAGTGCCGGGACAGGGGCAAGGGATGAGCAGTTCTTC. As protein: CASSAGTGARDEQFF.

In DNA form, the CDR3 reads TGTGCCAGCAGGGTGACAGGGGGCGAAGAGACCCAGTACTTC. Encoded protein: CASRVTGGEETQYF. This chain joins TRBV6-5 and TRBJ2-5, with 10 bases identical to TRBD1. The junction had 4 bases not matched to a gene; V was cut back by 6 bases and J by 3 bases. The CDR3 covers 14 residues. From germline, CDR1 is MNHEY and CDR2 SVGAGI.

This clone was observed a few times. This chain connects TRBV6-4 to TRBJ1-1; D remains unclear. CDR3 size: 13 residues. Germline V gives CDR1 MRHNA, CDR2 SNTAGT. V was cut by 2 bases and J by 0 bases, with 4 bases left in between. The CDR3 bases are TGTGCCAGCAGTGACCGTATGAACACTGAAGCTTTCTTT. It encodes CASSDRMNTEAFF.

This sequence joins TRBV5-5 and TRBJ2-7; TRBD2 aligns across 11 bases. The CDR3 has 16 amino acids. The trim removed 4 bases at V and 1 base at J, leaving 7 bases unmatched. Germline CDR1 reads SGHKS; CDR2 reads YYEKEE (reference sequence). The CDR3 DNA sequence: TGTGCCAGCAGCGCCCTACTAGCGGGAGCATCCTACGAGCAGTACTTC. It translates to CASSALLAGASYEQYF.

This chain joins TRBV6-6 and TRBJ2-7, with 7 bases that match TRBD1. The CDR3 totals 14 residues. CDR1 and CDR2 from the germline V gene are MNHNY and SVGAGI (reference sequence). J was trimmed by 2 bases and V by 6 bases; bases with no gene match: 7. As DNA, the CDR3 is TGTGCCAGCAGAGACAGGGATGGAACCTACGAGCAGTACTTC. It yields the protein CASRDRDGTYEQYF.

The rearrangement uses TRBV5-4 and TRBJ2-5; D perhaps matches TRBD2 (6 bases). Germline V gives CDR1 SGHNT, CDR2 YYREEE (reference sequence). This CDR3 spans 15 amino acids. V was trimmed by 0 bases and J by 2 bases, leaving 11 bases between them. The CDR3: CASSLVVAGQETQYF. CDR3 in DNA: TGTGCCAGCAGCTTGGTGGTTGCGGGGCAAGAGACCCAGTACTTC.